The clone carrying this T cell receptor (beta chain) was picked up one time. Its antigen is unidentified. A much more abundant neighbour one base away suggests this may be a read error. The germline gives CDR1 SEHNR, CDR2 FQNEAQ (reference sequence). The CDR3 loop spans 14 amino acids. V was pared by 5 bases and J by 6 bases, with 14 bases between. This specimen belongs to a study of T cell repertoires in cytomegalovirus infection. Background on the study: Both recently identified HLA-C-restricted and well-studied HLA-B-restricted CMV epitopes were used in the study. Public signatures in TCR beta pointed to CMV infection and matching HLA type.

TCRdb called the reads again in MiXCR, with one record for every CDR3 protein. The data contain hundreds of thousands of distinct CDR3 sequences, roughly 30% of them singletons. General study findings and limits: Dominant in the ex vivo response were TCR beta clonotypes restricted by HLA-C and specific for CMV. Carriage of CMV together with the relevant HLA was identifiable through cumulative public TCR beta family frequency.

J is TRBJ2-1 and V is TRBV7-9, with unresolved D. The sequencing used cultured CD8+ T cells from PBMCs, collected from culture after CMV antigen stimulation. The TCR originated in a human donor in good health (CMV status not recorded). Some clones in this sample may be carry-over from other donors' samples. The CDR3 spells CASSPLVGLNEQFF. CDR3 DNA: TGTGCCAGCAGCCCCTTGGTGGGTCTCAATGAGCAGTTCTTC.